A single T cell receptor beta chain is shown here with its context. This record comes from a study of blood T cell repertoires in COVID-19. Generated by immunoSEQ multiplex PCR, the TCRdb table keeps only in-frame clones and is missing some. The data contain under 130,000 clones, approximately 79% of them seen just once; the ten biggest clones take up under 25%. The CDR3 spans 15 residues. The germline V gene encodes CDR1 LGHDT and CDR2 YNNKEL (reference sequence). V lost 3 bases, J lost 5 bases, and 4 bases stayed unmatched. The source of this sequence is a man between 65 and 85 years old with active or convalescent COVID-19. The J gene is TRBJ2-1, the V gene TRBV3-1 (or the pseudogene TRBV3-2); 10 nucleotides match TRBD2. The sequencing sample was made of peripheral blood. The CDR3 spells CASSQGTSAHNEQFF. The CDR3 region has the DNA TGTGCCAGCAGCCAGGGGACTAGCGCCCACAATGAGCAGTTCTTC.